Following are 27 T cell receptor beta chains from one sample sequenced in a study of control samples from healthy donors and cancer patients. Using immunoSEQ multiplex PCR, the repertoire was profiled, and TCRdb retains in-frame clones only, with some absent. The profile covers about 89,000 clones, with roughly 84% appearing a single time and about 2.1% taken by the ten largest. The sequenced sample consisted of blood. These TCRs come from a woman in her 40s in good health.

The V and J genes are TRBV10-3 and TRBJ1-2; D might be TRBD1 (6 bases). V was trimmed by 5 bases and J by 2 bases, leaving 15 bases between them. The CDR3 has 15 residues. CDR1 and CDR2 from the germline V gene are ENHRY and SYGVKD. The CDR3, as DNA: TGTGCCATCAGTTCACAGACAGGAGGGAACTATGGCTACACCTTC. Amino acid sequence: CAISSQTGGNYGYTF.

The chain recombines TRBV5-1 with TRBJ2-2; perhaps TRBD1 as D (6 bases). The CDR3 runs 17 residues. Trimming removed 3 bases at V and 6 bases at J, with 21 bases between. Germline-derived CDR1 and CDR2 are SGHRS and YFSETQ. CDR3 nucleotide sequence: TGCGCCAGCAGCTCTGAGGGGGACCAGGCATTGGCCGGGGAGCTGTTTTTT. It yields the protein CASSSEGDQALAGELFF.

V and J are TRBV21-1 and TRBJ1-3. TRBV21-1 is a recognized pseudogene. This CDR3 spans 20 amino acids. CDR3 nucleotides: TGTGCCAGCAGCAAAAGGCCCTGGGATTCGACGGGAAAGGCTGGAAACACCATATATTTT. This sequence encodes CASSKRPWDSTGKAGNTIYF.

The V and J genes are TRBV19 and TRBJ1-2; TRBD1 agrees at 9 bases. CDR3 length equals 12 residues. Germline assignment: CDR1 LNHDA and CDR2 SQIVND (reference sequence). The V segment lost 9 bases and the J segment 6 bases; nucleotides outside the gene matches: 5. In nucleotides, the CDR3 is TGTGCCAGCCAGACAGGGGGTAATGGCTACACCTTC. It translates to CASQTGGNGYTF.

V gene TRBV19 combines with J gene TRBJ1-2; TRBD1 is a possible D gene (5 bases). Germline CDR1 LNHDA, CDR2 SQIVND (reference sequence). This CDR3 spans 13 amino acids. V dropped 5 bases and J dropped 8 bases, with 15 bases sitting between them. The DNA of the CDR3 is TGTGCCAGTAGTGCGATCAGGGAGGACGGCTACACCTTC. Translated, it gives CASSAIREDGYTF.

The chain employs TRBV9 and TRBJ1-2; 11 bases are a match to TRBD1. Germline-derived CDR1 and CDR2 are SGDLS and YYNGEE. The ends lost 6 bases at V and 6 bases at J; junction bases unmatched: 19. The CDR3 has 18 residues. CDR3 in amino acids: CASKGVQAGQGAGDGYTF. CDR3 DNA sequence: TGTGCCAGCAAAGGAGTCCAAGCCGGACAGGGGGCCGGGGATGGCTACACCTTC.

The chain joins TRBV6-5 to TRBJ1-2; possible D gene TRBD1, 6 bases. V was shortened by 6 bases and J by 0 bases, with 11 bases between the two germline ends. In germline, CDR1 is MNHEY, CDR2 SVGAGI. This CDR3 spans 14 amino acids. The CDR3 loop is CASSRDISNYGYTF. The CDR3 nucleotides read TGTGCCAGCAGCCGGGACATCTCTAACTATGGCTACACCTTC.

V gene TRBV2 combines with J gene TRBJ1-6; D gene ambiguous. Germline V gene lookup returns CDR1 SNHLY and CDR2 FYNNEI. With 5 bases removed from V and 0 bases from J, the gap between germline ends came to 14 bases. The CDR3 is made up of 17 amino acids. CDR3 coding DNA: TGTGCCAGCAGTAAAGGAGAGGTGAGCTCCTATAATTCACCCCTCCACTTT. As protein: CASSKGEVSSYNSPLHF.

The rearrangement joins TRBV7-8 to TRBJ2-2, with D perhaps TRBD2 (6 bases). CDR3 size: 16 residues. In germline, CDR1 is SGHVS, CDR2 FQNEAQ. Trimming cost V 3 bases and J 6 bases, with 17 bases left between them. The CDR3 coding sequence is TGTGCCAGCAGCTTGCTAGCGATGGAGGGCGCCGGGGAGCTGTTTTTT. It codes for CASSLLAMEGAGELFF.

The CDR3 bases are TGTGCCAGCAGCGCTTACGGGGGCACTGAAGCTTTCTTT. This gives the protein CASSAYGGTEAFF. This chain links TRBV9 with TRBJ1-1; D is possibly TRBD1 (5 bases). The CDR3 is made up of 13 amino acids. Trimming left V 3 bases short and J 4 bases short, with 10 bases between. From germline, CDR1 is SGDLS and CDR2 YYNGEE.

V usage is TRBV5-6 and J usage is TRBJ1-1; 7 bases map to TRBD1. J was trimmed by 2 bases and V by 3 bases; bases with no gene match: 7. CDR1 and CDR2 (germline): SGHDT, YYEEEE. CDR3 length equals 15 residues. CDR3 in amino acids: CASSSRQGGNTEAFF. CDR3 DNA: TGTGCCAGCAGCTCCAGACAGGGCGGCAACACTGAAGCTTTCTTT.

V gene TRBV5-1 combines with J gene TRBJ2-1, with TRBD1 as a possible D gene (5 bases). V lost 3 bases to trimming and J lost 0 bases, with 16 bases between them. The germline gives CDR1 SGHRS, CDR2 YFSETQ. There are 17 residues in the CDR3. The CDR3 bases are TGCGCCAGCAGCTCCGGCAGGGCCTCCAGCTCCTACAATGAGCAGTTCTTC. Residues: CASSSGRASSSYNEQFF. Filled out from reference TRBV5-1 and TRBJ2-1, the complete variable domain reads KAGVTQTPRYLIKTRGQQVTLSCSPISGHRSVSWYQQTPGQGLQFLFEYFSETQRNKGNFPGRFSGRQFSNSRSEMNVSTLELGDSALYLCASSSGRASSSYNEQFFGPGTRLTVL.

This chain uses TRBV27 with TRBJ2-7, with D perhaps TRBD2 (5 bases). CDR1 MNHEY and CDR2 SMNVEV come from the germline V gene (reference sequence). The length of the CDR3 is 17 residues. V was clipped by 4 bases and J by 2 bases, with 21 bases between them. Here the CDR3 DNA reads TGTGCCAGCAGTTCCCGAGCGCGGGCAGTGTCTACCTACGAGCAGTACTTC. It translates to CASSSRARAVSTYEQYF.

This chain links TRBV7-2 with TRBJ1-2; TRBD1 is a possible D gene (6 bases). The CDR3 totals 18 residues. Per the germline V gene, CDR1 is SGHTA and CDR2 is FQGNSA. Trimming left V 0 bases short and J 9 bases short, with 26 bases between. CDR3 loop: CASSLALMHMGLDSRYTF. CDR3 nucleotide sequence: TGTGCCAGCAGCTTAGCGCTAATGCACATGGGACTGGACAGTCGCTACACCTTC.

The V call is TRBV6-1, the J call TRBJ2-3; unclear D gene. The CDR3 length is 14 residues. The germline gives CDR1 MNHNS, CDR2 SASEGT. Trimming removed 1 base at V and 4 bases at J, with 9 bases between. The CDR3 bases are TGTGCCAGCAGTGAAGTGAAGCTCCCAGATACGCAGTATTTT. Protein sequence: CASSEVKLPDTQYF.

The gene calls are TRBV15 and TRBJ1-6; TRBD1 matches at 11 bases. The CDR3 is made up of 17 amino acids. Germline V gene data show CDR1 as LNHNV and CDR2 as YYDKDF (reference sequence). J gave up 6 bases and V 3 bases, and 7 bases lay outside the gene matches. The CDR3 loop reads CATSSGGQGGGNSPLHF. For the CDR3, the DNA is TGTGCCACCAGCAGTGGGGGACAGGGGGGAGGTAATTCACCCCTCCACTTT.

In nucleotides, the CDR3 is TGTGCCAGCAGCTCGGGACAGGGGTACGAGCAGTACTTC. Protein sequence: CASSSGQGYEQYF. The chain employs TRBV6-2 or TRBV6-3 and TRBJ2-7; 10 bases fit TRBD1. This CDR3 has 13 residues. J lost 4 bases, V lost 6 bases, and 3 bases had no gene match. Germline CDR1 and CDR2: MNHEY and SVGEGT.

This clone was seen just once. The V gene is TRBV11-3, the J gene TRBJ2-5; a weak D match, TRBD2 (5 bases). Germline CDR1 reads SGHNT; CDR2 reads YENEEA. Trimming removed 5 bases at V and 0 bases at J, with 13 bases between. CDR3 size: 15 residues. The CDR3 loop is CASSPRTLYQETQYF. The CDR3 DNA reads as TGTGCCAGCAGCCCCCGGACTCTGTACCAAGAGACCCAGTACTTC.

This sequence joins TRBV4-3 and TRBJ2-7, with 8 nucleotides matching TRBD2. The CDR3 sequence is 18 residues long. Germline V gene data show CDR1 as LGHNA and CDR2 as YSLEER. J was trimmed by 2 bases and V by 2 bases; bases with no gene match: 14. Here the CDR3 DNA reads TGCGCCAGCAGCCAATCCTTCCCCGAGGGTAGCGGGGCCTACGAGCAGTACTTC. It encodes CASSQSFPEGSGAYEQYF.

This chain links TRBV6-2 or TRBV6-3 with TRBJ1-1; D is undetermined. Germline CDR1 reads MNHEY; CDR2 reads SVGEGT. The CDR3 spans 14 residues. V was shortened by 5 bases and J by 3 bases, with 13 bases between the two germline ends. CDR3 residues: CASSSGRWDTEAFF. The DNA of the CDR3 is TGTGCCAGCAGTAGCGGACGATGGGACACTGAAGCTTTCTTT.

This clone has only a few counts. The chain links TRBV14 to TRBJ1-6; D not resolved. V shed 7 bases and J shed 6 bases, with 10 bases lying between them. Looked up from germline, CDR1 is SGHDN and CDR2 is FVKESK. This CDR3 has 13 residues. The CDR3 here is CASTWRSNSPLHF. In DNA form, the CDR3 reads TGTGCCAGCACTTGGCGATCTAATTCACCCCTCCACTTT.

The chain employs TRBV4-1 and TRBJ1-2; D is unresolved. Trimming cost V 5 bases and J 4 bases, with 14 bases left between them. The CDR3 extends over 14 amino acids. Germline CDR1 is MGHRA and CDR2 is YSYEKL. CDR3 nucleotide sequence: TGCGCCAGCAGCTACCTTTCCGGAAGCTATGGCTACACCTTC. It translates to CASSYLSGSYGYTF.

This clone was recorded once. This sequence joins TRBV6-5 and TRBJ2-7, with D perhaps matching TRBD1 or TRBD2 (5 bases each). Germline assignment: CDR1 MNHEY and CDR2 SVGAGI. The CDR3 sequence is 14 residues long. V was trimmed by 2 bases and J by 3 bases, leaving 11 bases between them. The CDR3 reads CASSYAGRDYEQYF. The CDR3 DNA reads TGTGCCAGCAGTTACGCAGGGAGAGACTACGAGCAGTACTTC.

The chain uses TRBV14 and TRBJ1-6, with D perhaps matching TRBD1 (5 bases). This CDR3 is 17 amino acids long. With 0 bases removed from V and 7 bases from J, the gap between germline ends came to 16 bases. Germline CDR1 reads SGHDN; CDR2 reads FVKESK. The CDR3, as DNA: TGTGCCAGCAGCCAAGATTTGGGCAGGGCTGGGAATTCACCCCTCCACTTT. As protein: CASSQDLGRAGNSPLHF. The whole variable domain, filled in from reference TRBV14 and TRBJ1-6, reads EAGVTQFPSHSVIEKGQTVTLRCDPISGHDNLYWYRRVMGKEIKFLLHFVKESKQDESGMPNNRFLAERTGGTYSTLKVQPAELEDSGVYFCASSQDLGRAGNSPLHFGNGTRLTVT.

In DNA, the CDR3 is TGTGCCAGCAGTGAATTTCAGGGCGACAGGCAACTAGATGATGGGGCCAACGTCCTGACTTTC. Translation: CASSEFQGDRQLDDGANVLTF. The V gene is TRBV2, the J gene TRBJ2-6; the D gene is possibly TRBD1 (6 bases). CDR1 SNHLY and CDR2 FYNNEI come from the germline V gene. This CDR3 contains 21 residues. The V and J ends lost 2 bases and 3 bases respectively, with 26 bases between them.

The chain combines TRBV5-5 with TRBJ2-1; D may correspond to TRBD1 or TRBD2 (5 bases each). The CDR3 has 14 residues. CDR1 and CDR2 (germline): SGHKS, YYEKEE (reference sequence). The V gene lost 0 bases and the J gene lost 3 bases, with 7 bases spanning the gap. As DNA, the CDR3 is TGTGCCAGCAGCTTGGGTGGGGGCTACAATGAGCAGTTCTTC. This gives the protein CASSLGGGYNEQFF.

The chain links TRBV2 to TRBJ2-1, with 10 nucleotides matching TRBD1. CDR1 is SNHLY, CDR2 FYNNEI, per germline. Trimming at V came to 8 bases and at J to 7 bases, leaving 8 bases not matched to a gene. This CDR3 is 14 amino acids long. The CDR3 coding sequence is TGTGCCAGCGCTCCGGGACAGGGGATAAATGAGCAGTTCTTC. It yields the protein CASAPGQGINEQFF.